This TCR beta chain derives from a study of monozygotic twins with inflammatory bowel disease. Study-level findings and limits: Telling apart the different T cell subtypes was not possible.

A remark on this clonotype: Its specificity is not known.

From germline, CDR1 is MGHRA and CDR2 YSYEKL. CDR3 size: 19 residues. Reanalyzing the 5' RACE reads, TCRdb keeps one entry per CDR3 protein, without DNA. The sample includes fewer than 350,000 distinct CDR3 sequences. The sequence came from a human donor with ulcerative colitis or Crohn's disease, or a healthy co-twin of an affected twin (not recorded which). The sequenced sample was blood. The chain couples TRBV4-1 to TRBJ1-6; the TRBD1 assignment by TCRdb is unverifiable without DNA. The CDR3 sequence: CASSLFYTGASSYNSPLHF.